These 8 T cell receptor beta chains originate from one sample sequenced in a study of blood T cell repertoires in COVID-19 (dated by TCRdb to the early 2020s). The library relied on the immunoSEQ multiplex PCR assay. TCRdb's version of the immuneACCESS table is confined to in-frame rearrangements and falls short of the full clone set. An unresolved V gene accounts for under half of the shortfall where checked; the remainder is of unknown origin. The sample contains approximately 97,000 clones, roughly 87% of them found a single time. The ten top clones hold 4% to 5.5% of the sample. Sequencing was done on a sample of peripheral blood. Receptors were obtained from a woman in her forties or fifties with COVID-19, enrolled during active disease.

The chain carries TRBV7-9 and TRBJ2-5, with 9 bases fitting TRBD2. V lost 2 bases, J lost 2 bases, and 3 bases stayed unmatched. Germline lookup yields CDR1 SEHNR and CDR2 FQNEAQ (reference sequence). The CDR3 has 15 residues. The CDR3 loop is CASSLPAGGQETQYF. CDR3 coding DNA: TGTGCCAGCAGCTTACCCGCGGGGGGGCAAGAGACCCAGTACTTC.

The CDR3 reads CASSAAGTTYNEQFF. CDR3 coding DNA: TGTGCCAGTAGTGCCGCCGGGACAACCTACAATGAGCAGTTCTTC. The V gene is TRBV19, the J gene TRBJ2-1; weak D call: TRBD1 (6 bases). Germline loops: CDR1 LNHDA, CDR2 SQIVND (reference sequence). This CDR3 region has 15 residues. With 5 bases removed from V and 2 bases from J, the gap between germline ends came to 13 bases.

This clone was seen only once. The J gene is TRBJ2-7, the V gene TRBV7-2; 9 positions agree with TRBD1. The junction had 7 bases not matched to a gene; V was cut back by 4 bases and J by 0 bases. CDR1 SGHTA and CDR2 FQGNSA come from the germline V gene. The CDR3 is made up of 16 amino acids. CDR3 DNA: TGTGCCAGCAGCTGGCCGGGACAGGGTGGCTCCTACGAGCAGTACTTC. The encoded protein is CASSWPGQGGSYEQYF.

The rearrangement uses TRBV11-3 and TRBJ2-5; D unresolved. V was clipped by 3 bases and J by 7 bases, with 12 bases between them. The CDR3 extends over 13 amino acids. CDR1 and CDR2 (germline): SGHNT, YENEEA. The CDR3 DNA is TGTGCCAGCAGCTTCGGAGTGATGGCGACCCAGTACTTC. It codes for CASSFGVMATQYF. The whole variable domain, filled in from reference TRBV11-3 and TRBJ2-5, reads EAGVVQSPRYKIIEKKQPVAFWCNPISGHNTLYWYLQNLGQGPELLIRYENEEAVDDSQLPKDRFSAERLKGVDSTLKIQPAELGDSAVYLCASSFGVMATQYFGPGTRLLVL.

This clone was observed once. The genes are TRBV6-4 and TRBJ1-1, with 7 bases matching TRBD1. J gave up 4 bases and V 2 bases, and 10 bases lay outside the gene matches. This CDR3 spans 16 amino acids. CDR1 is MRHNA and CDR2 is SNTAGT in the germline V gene. This CDR3 reads CASSDQKQGWGTEAFF. The DNA for the CDR3 is TGTGCCAGCAGTGACCAAAAACAGGGGTGGGGCACTGAAGCTTTCTTT.

This sequence joins TRBV30 and TRBJ2-7; D call uncertain. CDR3 length equals 13 residues. Trimming took off 1 base at V and 6 bases at J, with 13 bases between the two ends. Looked up from germline, CDR1 is GTSNPN and CDR2 is SVGIG (reference sequence). This CDR3 reads CAWSDRLTGEQYF. The CDR3 bases are TGTGCCTGGAGTGACCGTCTGACTGGCGAGCAGTACTTC.

This clone has more than one count but fewer than ten. Within the sample, other DNA sequences also encode this same CDR3. V is TRBV19 and J is TRBJ1-5; D call uncertain. V was trimmed by 3 bases and J by 0 bases, leaving 9 bases between them. The CDR3 contains 15 residues. Germline loops: CDR1 LNHDA, CDR2 SQIVND (reference sequence). CDR3 amino acids: CASSIGGYSNQPQHF. The CDR3 DNA reads as TGTGCCAGTAGTATTGGAGGGTATAGCAATCAGCCCCAGCATTTT.

J is TRBJ1-5 and V is TRBV3-1 (or the pseudogene TRBV3-2); 10 bases agree with TRBD1. Germline V gives CDR1 LGHDT, CDR2 YNNKEL (reference sequence). The ends lost 4 bases at V and 4 bases at J; junction bases unmatched: 4. This CDR3 spans 15 amino acids. CDR3 region: CASSPGTGENQPQHF. As DNA, the CDR3 is TGTGCCAGCAGCCCTGGGACAGGGGAGAATCAGCCCCAGCATTTT.